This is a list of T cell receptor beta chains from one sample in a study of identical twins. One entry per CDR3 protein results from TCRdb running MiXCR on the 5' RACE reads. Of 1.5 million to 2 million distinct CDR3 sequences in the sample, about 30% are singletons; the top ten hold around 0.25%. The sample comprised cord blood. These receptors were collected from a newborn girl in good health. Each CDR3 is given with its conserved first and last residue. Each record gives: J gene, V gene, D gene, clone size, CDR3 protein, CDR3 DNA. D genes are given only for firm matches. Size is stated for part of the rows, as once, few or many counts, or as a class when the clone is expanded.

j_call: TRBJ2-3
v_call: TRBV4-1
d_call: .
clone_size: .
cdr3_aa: CASSQALRTYRELTDTQYF
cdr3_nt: TGCGCCAGCAGCCAAGCCCTGCGTACTTACAGGGAGCTCACAGATACGCAGTATTTT

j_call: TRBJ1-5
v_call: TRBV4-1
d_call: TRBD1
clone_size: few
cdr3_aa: CASSIRTGLSQPQHF
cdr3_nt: TGCGCCAGCAGCATTCGGACAGGGCTCTCTCAGCCCCAGCATTTT

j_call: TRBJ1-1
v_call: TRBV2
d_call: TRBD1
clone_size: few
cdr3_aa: CASTRTGDTEAFF
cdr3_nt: TGTGCCAGCACTCGAACAGGGGACACTGAAGCTTTCTTT

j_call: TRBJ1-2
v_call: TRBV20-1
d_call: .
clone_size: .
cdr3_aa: CSAYGTTLNYGYTF
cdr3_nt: TGCAGTGCTTATGGGACGACTCTTAACTATGGCTACACCTTC

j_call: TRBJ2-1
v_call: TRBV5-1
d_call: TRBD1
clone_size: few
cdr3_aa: CASSPNQGDLYNEQFF
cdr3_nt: TGCGCCAGCAGCCCTAACCAGGGGGATTTATACAATGAGCAGTTCTTC

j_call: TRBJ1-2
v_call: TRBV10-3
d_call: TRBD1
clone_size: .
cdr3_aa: CAIRKDRGANYGYTF
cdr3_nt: TGTGCCATCAGGAAGGACAGGGGAGCCAACTATGGCTACACCTTC

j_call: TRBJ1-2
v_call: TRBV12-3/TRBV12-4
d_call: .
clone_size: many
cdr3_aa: CASSSPSGIYGYTF
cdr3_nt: TGTGCCAGCAGTTCCCCCTCGGGCATCTATGGCTACACCTTC

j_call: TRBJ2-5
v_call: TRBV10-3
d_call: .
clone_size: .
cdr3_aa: CAISESETVSSEQYF
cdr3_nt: TGTGCCATCAGTGAGTCGGAGACAGTCTCAAGTGAGCAGTACTTC

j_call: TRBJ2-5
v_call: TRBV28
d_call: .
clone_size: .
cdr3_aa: CASLGGPAYNEQYF
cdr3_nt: TGTGCCAGCCTCGGAGGCCCCGCATACAATGAGCAGTACTTC

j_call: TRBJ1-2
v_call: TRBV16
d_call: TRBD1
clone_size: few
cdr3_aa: CASSQEAGTGYGYTF
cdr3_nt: TGTGCCAGCAGCCAAGAAGCCGGGACAGGATATGGCTACACCTTC

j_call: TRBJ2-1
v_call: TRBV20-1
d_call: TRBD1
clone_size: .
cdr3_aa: CSARRTGGRETQFF
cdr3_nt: TGCAGTGCTAGAAGGACAGGGGGCCGGGAGACCCAGTTCTTC

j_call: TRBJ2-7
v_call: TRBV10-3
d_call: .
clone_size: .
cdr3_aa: CAIRGGDISYEQYF
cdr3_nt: TGTGCCATCAGGGGTGGGGACATATCCTACGAGCAGTACTTC

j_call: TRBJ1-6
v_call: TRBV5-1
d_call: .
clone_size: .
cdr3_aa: CASSNQSNNSPLHF
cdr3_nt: TGCGCCAGCAGCAACCAGAGCAATAATTCACCCCTCCACTTT

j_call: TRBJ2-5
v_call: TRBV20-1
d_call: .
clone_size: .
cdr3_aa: CSARAGIQETQYF
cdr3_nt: TGCAGTGCTAGAGCGGGAATCCAAGAGACCCAGTACTTC

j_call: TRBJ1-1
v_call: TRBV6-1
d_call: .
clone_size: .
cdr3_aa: CASRRLLNTEAFF
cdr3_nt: TGTGCCAGCAGGCGACTTCTGAACACTGAAGCTTTCTTT

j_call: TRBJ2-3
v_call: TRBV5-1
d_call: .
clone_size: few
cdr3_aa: CASSISGTFGLTDTQYF
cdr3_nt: TGCGCCAGCAGCATTTCCGGGACTTTTGGCCTAACAGATACGCAGTATTTT

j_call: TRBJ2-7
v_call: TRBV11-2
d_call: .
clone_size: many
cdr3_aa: CASSLRGRAPFYEQYF
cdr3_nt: TGTGCCAGCAGCTTACGCGGCAGGGCCCCCTTCTACGAGCAGTACTTC

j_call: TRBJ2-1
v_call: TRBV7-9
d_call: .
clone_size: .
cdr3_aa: CASSLVSQGEQFF
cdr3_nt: TGTGCCAGCAGCTTAGTGTCCCAGGGGGAGCAGTTCTTC

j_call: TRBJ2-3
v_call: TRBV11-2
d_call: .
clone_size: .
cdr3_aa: CASSANRDTQCF
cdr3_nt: TGTGCCAGCAGCGCCAACCGGGATACGCAGTGTTTT

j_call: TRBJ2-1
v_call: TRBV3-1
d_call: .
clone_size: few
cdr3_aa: CASSLSGAGQFF
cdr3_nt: TGTGCCAGCAGCCTTTCGGGAGCGGGGCAGTTCTTC

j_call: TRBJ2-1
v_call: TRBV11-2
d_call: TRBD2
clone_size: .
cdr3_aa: CASSSLGGLNEQFF
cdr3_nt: TGTGCCAGCAGCTCATTGGGGGGGTTGAATGAGCAGTTCTTC

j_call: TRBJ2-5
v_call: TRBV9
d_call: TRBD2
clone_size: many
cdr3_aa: CASSVGGLAGETQYF
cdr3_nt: TGTGCCAGCAGCGTAGGAGGACTAGCGGGAGAGACCCAGTACTTC

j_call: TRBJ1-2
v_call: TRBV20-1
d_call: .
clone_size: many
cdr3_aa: CSARDPGSNYGYTF
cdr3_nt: TGCAGTGCTAGAGATCCGGGCAGCAACTATGGCTACACCTTC

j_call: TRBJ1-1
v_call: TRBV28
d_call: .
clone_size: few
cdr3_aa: CASSSPSAGNTEAFF
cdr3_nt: TGTGCCAGCAGTTCTCCTTCGGCAGGGAACACTGAAGCTTTCTTT

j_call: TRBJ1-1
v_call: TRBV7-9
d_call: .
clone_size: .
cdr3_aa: CASSFSGSVGTEAFF
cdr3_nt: TGTGCCAGCAGCTTCTCGGGATCTGTGGGCACTGAAGCTTTCTTT

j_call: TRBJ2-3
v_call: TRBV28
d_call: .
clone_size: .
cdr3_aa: CAGSFGADTQYF
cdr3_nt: TGTGCCGGCAGTTTCGGGGCAGATACGCAGTATTTT

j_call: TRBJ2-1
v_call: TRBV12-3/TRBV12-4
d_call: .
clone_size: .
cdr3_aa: CASSFSPYNEQFF
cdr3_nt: TGTGCCAGCAGTTTTTCGCCCTACAATGAGCAGTTCTTC

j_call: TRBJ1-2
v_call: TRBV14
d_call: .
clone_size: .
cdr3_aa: CAGSQEGGRDGYTF
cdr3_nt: TGTGCCGGCAGCCAAGAAGGCGGAAGGGATGGCTACACCTTC

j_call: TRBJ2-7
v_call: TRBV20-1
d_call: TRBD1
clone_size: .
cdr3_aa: CSARDQDGHRGTYEQYF
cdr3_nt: TGCAGTGCTAGAGACCAAGACGGACACAGGGGAACCTACGAGCAGTACTTC

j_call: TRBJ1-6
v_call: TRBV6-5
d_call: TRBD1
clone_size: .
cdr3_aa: CASSMPGQGGNSPPHF
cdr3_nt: TGTGCCAGCAGTATGCCGGGACAGGGTGGTAATTCACCCCCCCACTTT

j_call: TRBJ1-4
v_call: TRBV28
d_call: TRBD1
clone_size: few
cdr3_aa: CASSGTGIGANEKLFF
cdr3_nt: TGTGCCAGCAGTGGGACAGGGATTGGGGCTAATGAAAAACTGTTTTTT

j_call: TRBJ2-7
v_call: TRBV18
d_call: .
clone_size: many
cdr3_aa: CASSPQGLTYEQYF
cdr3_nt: TGTGCCAGCTCACCTCAGGGCCTCACCTACGAGCAGTACTTC

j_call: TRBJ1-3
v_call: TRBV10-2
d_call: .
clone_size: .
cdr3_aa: CASSESGPVGGNTIYF
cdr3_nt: TGCGCCAGCAGTGAGTCAGGCCCCGTCGGTGGAAACACCATATATTTT

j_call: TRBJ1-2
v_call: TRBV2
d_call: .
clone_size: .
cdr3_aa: CASNAEMRGYTF
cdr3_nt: TGTGCCAGCAATGCTGAGATGAGAGGCTACACCTTC

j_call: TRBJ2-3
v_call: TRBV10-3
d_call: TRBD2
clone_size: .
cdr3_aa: CAISESTSGADMQYF
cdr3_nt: TGTGCCATCAGTGAGTCGACTAGCGGGGCAGATATGCAGTATTTT

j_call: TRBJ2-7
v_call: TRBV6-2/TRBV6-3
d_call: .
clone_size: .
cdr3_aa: CASSYVPGVSCEQYF
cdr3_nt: TGTGCCAGCAGTTACGTCCCGGGGGTCTCCTGCGAGCAGTACTTC

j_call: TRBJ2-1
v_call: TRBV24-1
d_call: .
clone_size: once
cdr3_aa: CATSDSGTVYNEQFF
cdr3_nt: TGTGCCACCAGTGATTCAGGGACGGTCTACAATGAGCAGTTCTTC

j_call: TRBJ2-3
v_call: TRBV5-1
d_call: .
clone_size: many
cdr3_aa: CASSLGGAGSTDTQYF
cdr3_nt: TGCGCCAGCAGCTTGGGAGGGGCAGGGAGCACAGATACGCAGTATTTT

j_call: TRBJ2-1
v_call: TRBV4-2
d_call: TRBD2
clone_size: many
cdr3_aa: CASSGTSASYNEQFF
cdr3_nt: TGTGCCAGCAGCGGAACTAGCGCCTCCTACAATGAGCAGTTCTTC

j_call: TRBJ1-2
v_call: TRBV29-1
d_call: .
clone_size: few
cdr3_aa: CSVGPQVDGYTF
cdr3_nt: TGCAGCGTTGGCCCCCAGGTGGATGGCTACACCTTC

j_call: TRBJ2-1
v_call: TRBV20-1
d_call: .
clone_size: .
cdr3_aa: CSASLWEADEQFF
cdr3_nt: TGCAGTGCTAGTTTGTGGGAAGCGGATGAGCAGTTCTTC

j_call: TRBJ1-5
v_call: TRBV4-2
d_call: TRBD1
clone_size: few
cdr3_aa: CASSQDNGQGQPQHF
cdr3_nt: TGTGCCAGCAGCCAAGATAACGGACAGGGGCAGCCCCAGCATTTT

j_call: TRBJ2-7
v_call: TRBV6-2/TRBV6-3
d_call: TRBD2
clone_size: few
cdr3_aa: CASTNHRTSVYEQYF
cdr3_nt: TGTGCCAGCACCAACCATAGGACTAGCGTCTACGAGCAGTACTTC

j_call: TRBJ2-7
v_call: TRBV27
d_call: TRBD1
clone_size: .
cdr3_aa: CASSWDRGHCEQYF
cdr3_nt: TGTGCCAGCAGTTGGGACAGGGGTCATTGCGAGCAGTACTTC

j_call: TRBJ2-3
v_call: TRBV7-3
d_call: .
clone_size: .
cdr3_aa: CASSCGRGTDTQYF
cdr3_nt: TGTGCCAGCAGCTGTGGACGAGGCACAGATACGCAGTATTTT

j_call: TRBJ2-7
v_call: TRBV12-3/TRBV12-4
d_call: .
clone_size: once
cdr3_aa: CAISSGPTYEQYF
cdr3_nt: TGTGCCATCAGTTCCGGGCCAACCTACGAGCAGTACTTC

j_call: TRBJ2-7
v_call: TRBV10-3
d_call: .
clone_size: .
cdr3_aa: CAISEDVSYEQYF
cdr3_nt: TGTGCCATCAGTGAAGATGTTTCCTACGAGCAGTACTTC

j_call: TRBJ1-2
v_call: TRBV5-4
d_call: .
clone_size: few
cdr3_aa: CASSPTRSYGYTF
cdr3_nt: TGTGCCAGCAGCCCCACTCGGTCCTATGGCTACACCTTC

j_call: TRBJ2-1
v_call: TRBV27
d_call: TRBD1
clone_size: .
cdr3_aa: CASSGTGVRHNEQFF
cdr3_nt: TGTGCCAGCAGTGGGACAGGGGTGAGACACAATGAGCAGTTCTTC

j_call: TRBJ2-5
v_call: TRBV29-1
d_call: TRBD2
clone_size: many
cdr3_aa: CSVGGGRLAQETQYF
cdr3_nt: TGCAGCGTTGGGGGGGGAAGACTAGCGCAAGAGACCCAGTACTTC

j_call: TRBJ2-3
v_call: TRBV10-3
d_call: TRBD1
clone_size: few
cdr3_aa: CAISASGQITDTQYF
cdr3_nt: TGTGCCATCAGTGCCTCGGGACAGATCACAGATACGCAGTATTTT

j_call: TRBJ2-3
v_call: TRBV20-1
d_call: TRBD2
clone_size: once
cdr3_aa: CSAAERTSGTDTRYF
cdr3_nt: TGCAGTGCGGCAGAAAGGACTAGCGGCACAGATACGCGGTATTTT

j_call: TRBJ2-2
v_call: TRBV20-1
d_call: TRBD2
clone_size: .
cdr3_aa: CSARGGTSGKSNTGELFF
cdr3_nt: TGCAGTGCTAGAGGGGGGACTAGCGGGAAATCGAACACCGGGGAGCTGTTTTTT

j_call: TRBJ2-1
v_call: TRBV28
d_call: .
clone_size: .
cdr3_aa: CASRSGIKGYNKQFF
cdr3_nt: TGTGCCAGCCGCTCGGGTATCAAGGGCTACAATAAGCAGTTCTTC

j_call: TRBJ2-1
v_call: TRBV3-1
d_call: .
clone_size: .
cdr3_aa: CASSPGQYPYEQFF
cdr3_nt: TGTGCCAGCAGCCCTGGACAGTACCCCTACGAGCAGTTCTTC

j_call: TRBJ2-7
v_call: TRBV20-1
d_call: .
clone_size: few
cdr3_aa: CSARGQEGGGRFYEQYF
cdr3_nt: TGCAGTGCTAGAGGTCAAGAGGGGGGGGGACGATTCTACGAGCAGTACTTC

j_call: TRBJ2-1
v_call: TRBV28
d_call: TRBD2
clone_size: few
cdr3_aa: CASSAIAGGYNEQFF
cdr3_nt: TGTGCCAGCAGTGCCATAGCGGGAGGTTACAATGAGCAGTTCTTC

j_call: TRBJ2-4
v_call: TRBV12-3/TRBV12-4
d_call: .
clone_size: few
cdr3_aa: CATQETGMGNIQYF
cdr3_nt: TGTGCCACCCAGGAAACAGGGATGGGAAACATTCAGTACTTC

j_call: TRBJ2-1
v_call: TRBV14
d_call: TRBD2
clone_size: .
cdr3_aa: CASSPSGGHVSGEQFF
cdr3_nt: TGTGCCAGCAGTCCTAGCGGGGGCCACGTAAGCGGTGAGCAGTTCTTC